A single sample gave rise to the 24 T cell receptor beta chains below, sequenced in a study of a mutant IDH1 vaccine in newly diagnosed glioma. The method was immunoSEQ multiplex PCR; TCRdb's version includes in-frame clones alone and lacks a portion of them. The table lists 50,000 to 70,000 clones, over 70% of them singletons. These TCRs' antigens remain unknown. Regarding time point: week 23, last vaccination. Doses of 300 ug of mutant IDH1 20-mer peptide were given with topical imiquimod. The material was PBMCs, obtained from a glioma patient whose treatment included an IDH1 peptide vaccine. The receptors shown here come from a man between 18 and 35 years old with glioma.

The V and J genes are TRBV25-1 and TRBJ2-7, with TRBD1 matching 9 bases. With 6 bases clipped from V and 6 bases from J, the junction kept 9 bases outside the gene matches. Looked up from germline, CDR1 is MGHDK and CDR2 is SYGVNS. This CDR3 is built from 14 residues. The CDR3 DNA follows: TGTGCCAGCAGGACACAGGGGGCTACGCCCGAGCAGTACTTC. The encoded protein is CASRTQGATPEQYF.

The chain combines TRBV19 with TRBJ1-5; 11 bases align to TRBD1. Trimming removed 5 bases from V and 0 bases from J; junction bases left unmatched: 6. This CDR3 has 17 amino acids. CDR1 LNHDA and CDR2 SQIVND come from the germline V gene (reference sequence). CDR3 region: CASSPGTGGFSNQPQHF. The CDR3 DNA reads TGTGCCAGTAGTCCTGGGACAGGGGGTTTTAGCAATCAGCCCCAGCATTTT.

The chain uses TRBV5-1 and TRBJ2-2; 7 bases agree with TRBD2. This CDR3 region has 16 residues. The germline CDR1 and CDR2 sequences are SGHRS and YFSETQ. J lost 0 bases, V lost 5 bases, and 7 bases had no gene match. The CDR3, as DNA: TGCGCCAGCAGTGTCGGGGGGACTTCGAACACCGGGGAGCTGTTTTTT. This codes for CASSVGGTSNTGELFF.

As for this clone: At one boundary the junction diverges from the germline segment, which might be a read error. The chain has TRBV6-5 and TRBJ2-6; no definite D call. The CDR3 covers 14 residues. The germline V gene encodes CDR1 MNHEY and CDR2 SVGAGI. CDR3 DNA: TGTGCCAGCAGTTCCCCCAGATGGCCGGGCGGCATTAGTTTC. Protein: CASSSPRWPGGISF.

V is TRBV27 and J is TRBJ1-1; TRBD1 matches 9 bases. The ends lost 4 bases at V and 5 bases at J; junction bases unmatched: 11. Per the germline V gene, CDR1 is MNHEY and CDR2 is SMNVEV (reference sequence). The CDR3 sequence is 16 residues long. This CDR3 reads CASSSVNRGPGTEAFF. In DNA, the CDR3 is TGTGCCAGCAGTTCCGTTAACAGGGGGCCCGGGACTGAAGCTTTCTTT.

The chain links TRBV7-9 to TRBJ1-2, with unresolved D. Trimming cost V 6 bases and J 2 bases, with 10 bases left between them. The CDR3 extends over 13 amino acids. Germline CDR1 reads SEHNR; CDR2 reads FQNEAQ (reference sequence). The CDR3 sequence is CASRKNTNYGYTF. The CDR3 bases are TGTGCCAGCAGAAAGAACACGAACTATGGCTACACCTTC.

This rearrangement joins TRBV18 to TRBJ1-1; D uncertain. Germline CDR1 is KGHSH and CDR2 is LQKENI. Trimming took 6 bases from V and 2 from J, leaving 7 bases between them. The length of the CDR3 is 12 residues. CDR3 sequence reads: CASSQVNTEAFF. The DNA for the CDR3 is TGTGCCAGCTCTCAGGTTAACACTGAAGCTTTCTTT.

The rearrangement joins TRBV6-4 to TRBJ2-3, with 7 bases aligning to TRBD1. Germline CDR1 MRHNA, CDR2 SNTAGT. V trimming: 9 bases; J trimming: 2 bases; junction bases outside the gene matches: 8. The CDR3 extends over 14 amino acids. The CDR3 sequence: CASSRDSNTDTQYF. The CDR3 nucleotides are TGTGCCAGTTCCCGGGACAGTAACACAGATACGCAGTATTTT.

CDR3: CASSLTSGSVETQYF. The CDR3, as DNA: TGTGCCAGCAGTCTGACTAGCGGGAGCGTAGAGACCCAGTACTTC. The J gene is TRBJ2-5, the V gene TRBV6-5, with 12 bases identical to TRBD2. This CDR3 spans 15 amino acids. Trimming cost V 5 bases and J 4 bases; bases outside gene matches: 5. The germline V gene has CDR1 MNHEY and CDR2 SVGAGI.

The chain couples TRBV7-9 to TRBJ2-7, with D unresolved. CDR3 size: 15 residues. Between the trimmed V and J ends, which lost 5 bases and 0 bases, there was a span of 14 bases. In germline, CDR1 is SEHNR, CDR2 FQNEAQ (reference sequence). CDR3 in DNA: TGTGCCAGCAGCACACCGGGTTCAAACTCCTACGAGCAGTACTTC. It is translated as CASSTPGSNSYEQYF. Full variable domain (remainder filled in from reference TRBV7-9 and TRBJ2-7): DTGVSQNPRHKITKRGQNVTFRCDPISEHNRLYWYRQTLGQGPEFLTYFQNEAQLEKSRLLSDRFSAERPKGSFSTLEIQRTEQGDSAMYLCASSTPGSNSYEQYFGPGTRLTVT.

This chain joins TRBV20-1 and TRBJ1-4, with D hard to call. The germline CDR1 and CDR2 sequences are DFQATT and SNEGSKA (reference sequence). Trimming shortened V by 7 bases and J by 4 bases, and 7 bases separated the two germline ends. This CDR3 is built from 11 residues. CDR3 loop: CSGYDNEKLFF. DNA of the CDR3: TGCAGTGGTTACGATAATGAAAAACTGTTTTTT.

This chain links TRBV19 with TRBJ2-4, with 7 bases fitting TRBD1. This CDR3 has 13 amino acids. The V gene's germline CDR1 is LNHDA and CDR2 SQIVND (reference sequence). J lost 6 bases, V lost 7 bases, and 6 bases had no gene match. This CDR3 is CASNPTGRNIQYF. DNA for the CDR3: TGTGCCAGTAATCCGACAGGGAGAAACATTCAGTACTTC.

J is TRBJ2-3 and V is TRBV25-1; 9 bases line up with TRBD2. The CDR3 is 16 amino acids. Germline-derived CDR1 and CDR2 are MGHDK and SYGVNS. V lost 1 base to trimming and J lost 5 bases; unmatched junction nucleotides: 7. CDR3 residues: CASSESLGLAVDTQYF. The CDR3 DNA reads TGTGCCAGCAGTGAATCTCTGGGACTAGCTGTAGATACGCAGTATTTT.

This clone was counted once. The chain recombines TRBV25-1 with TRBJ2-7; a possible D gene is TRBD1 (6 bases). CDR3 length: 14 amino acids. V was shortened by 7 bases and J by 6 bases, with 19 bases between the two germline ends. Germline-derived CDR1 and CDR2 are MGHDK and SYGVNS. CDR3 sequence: CASTSVGGKGEQYF. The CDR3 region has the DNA TGTGCCAGCACATCGGTAGGGGGAAAAGGCGAGCAGTACTTC.

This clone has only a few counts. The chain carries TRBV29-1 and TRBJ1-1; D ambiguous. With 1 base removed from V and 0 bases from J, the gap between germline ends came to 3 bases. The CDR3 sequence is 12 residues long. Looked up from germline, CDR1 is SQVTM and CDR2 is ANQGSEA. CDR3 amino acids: CSVEGLNTEAFF. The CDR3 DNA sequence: TGCAGCGTTGAAGGGTTGAACACTGAAGCTTTCTTT.

The CDR3 sequence is CASSLYSPRSPNYGYTF. The CDR3 DNA follows: TGTGCCAGCAGTTTATATTCCCCCAGGAGCCCGAACTATGGCTACACCTTC. V gene TRBV27 combines with J gene TRBJ1-2; unclear D gene. V was clipped by 1 base and J by 2 bases, with 17 bases between them. The germline V gene encodes CDR1 MNHEY and CDR2 SMNVEV (reference sequence). There are 17 residues in the CDR3.

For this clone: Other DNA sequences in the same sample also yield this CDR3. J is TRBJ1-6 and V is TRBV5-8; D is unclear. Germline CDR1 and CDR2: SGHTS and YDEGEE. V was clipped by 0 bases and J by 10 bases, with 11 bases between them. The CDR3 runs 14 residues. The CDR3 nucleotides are TGTGCCAGCAGCTTGGGGCGGGTCCGCTCACCCCTCCACTTT. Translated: CASSLGRVRSPLHF.

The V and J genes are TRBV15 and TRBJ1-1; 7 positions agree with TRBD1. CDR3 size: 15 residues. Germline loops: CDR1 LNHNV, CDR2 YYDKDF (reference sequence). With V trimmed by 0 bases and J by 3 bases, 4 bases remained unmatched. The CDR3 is CATSRDRGTDTEAFF. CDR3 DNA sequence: TGTGCCACCAGCAGAGATCGAGGGACAGACACTGAAGCTTTCTTT.

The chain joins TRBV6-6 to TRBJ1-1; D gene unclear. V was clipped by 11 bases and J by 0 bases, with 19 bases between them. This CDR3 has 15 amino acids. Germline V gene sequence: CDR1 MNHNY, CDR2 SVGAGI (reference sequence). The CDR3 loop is CAGLNSGRMNTEAFF. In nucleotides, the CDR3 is TGTGCCGGACTGAATTCTGGGAGGATGAACACTGAAGCTTTCTTT.

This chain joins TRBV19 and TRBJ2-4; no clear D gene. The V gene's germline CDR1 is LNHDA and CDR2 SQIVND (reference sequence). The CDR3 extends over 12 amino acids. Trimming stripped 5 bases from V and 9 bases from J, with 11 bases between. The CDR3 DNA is TGTGCCAGTAGTGTAGGTAATGGCATTCAGTACTTC. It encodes CASSVGNGIQYF.

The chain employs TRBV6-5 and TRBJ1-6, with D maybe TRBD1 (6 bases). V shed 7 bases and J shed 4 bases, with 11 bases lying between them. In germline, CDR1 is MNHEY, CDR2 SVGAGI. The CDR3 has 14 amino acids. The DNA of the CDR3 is TGTGCCAGCACTCAGGGGATTTATAATTCACCCCTCCACTTT. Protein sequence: CASTQGIYNSPLHF.

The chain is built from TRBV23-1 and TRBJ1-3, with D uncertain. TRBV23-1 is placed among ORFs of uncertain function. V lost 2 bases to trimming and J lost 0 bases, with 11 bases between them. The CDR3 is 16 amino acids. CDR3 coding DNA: TGCGCCAGCAGTCAAATCCCGCTTTACTCTGGAAACACCATATATTTT. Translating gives CASSQIPLYSGNTIYF.

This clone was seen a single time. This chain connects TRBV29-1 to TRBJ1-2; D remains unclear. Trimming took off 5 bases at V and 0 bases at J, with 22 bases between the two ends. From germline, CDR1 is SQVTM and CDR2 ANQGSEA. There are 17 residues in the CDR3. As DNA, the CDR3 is TGCAGCGTTTACCAGCACCCGGGAGATAATTCTAACTATGGCTACACCTTC. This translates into CSVYQHPGDNSNYGYTF.

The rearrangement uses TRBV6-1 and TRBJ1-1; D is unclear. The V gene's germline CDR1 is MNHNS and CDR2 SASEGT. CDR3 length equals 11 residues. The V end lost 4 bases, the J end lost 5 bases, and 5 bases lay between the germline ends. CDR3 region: CASSVLTEAFF. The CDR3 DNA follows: TGTGCCAGCAGTGTTTTGACTGAAGCTTTCTTT.